This TCR beta chain was recorded in a study of blood T cells in healthy people across ages. V lost 4 bases and J lost 6; bases outside the gene matches: 11. Germline CDR1 and CDR2: SQVTM and ANQGSEA. This CDR3 comprises 15 residues. This clonotype was recorded a few times. Primers used in a second PCR of about 7 to 11 cycles were a sample-barcoded 5' primer and a J-beta primer mix. TCRdb called the 5' RACE reads again in MiXCR, with one record for every CDR3 protein. Of about 720,000 distinct CDR3 sequences in the sample, roughly 25% were seen once. The same sample was also studied in work on T cells of mothers and their children.

The chain employs TRBV29-1 and TRBJ2-1; TRBD2 aligns across 8 bases. The receptor comes from a boy between 10 and 17 years old in good health. Specimen: blood. This chain's CDR3 is CSVGERGLVGNEQFF. The CDR3 coding sequence is TGCAGCGTTGGGGAGCGGGGGCTCGTGGGCAATGAGCAGTTCTTC.